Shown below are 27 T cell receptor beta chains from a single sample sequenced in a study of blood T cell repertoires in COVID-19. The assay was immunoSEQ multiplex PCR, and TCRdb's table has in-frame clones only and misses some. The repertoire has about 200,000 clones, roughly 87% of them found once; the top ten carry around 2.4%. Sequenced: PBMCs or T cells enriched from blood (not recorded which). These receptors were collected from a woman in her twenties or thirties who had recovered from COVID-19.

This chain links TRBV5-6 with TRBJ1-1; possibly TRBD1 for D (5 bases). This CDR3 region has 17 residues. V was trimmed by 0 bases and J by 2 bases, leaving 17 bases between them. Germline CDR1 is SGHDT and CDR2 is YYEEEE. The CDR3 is CASSLGSGTLTNTEAFF. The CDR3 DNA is TGTGCCAGCAGCTTGGGGTCCGGGACTTTAACCAACACTGAAGCTTTCTTT.

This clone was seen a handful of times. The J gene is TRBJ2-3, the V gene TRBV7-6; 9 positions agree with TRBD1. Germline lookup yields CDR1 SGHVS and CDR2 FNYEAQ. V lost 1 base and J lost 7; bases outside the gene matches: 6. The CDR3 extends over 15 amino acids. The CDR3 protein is CASSLGGTGLNTQYF. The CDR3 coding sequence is TGTGCCAGCAGCTTAGGGGGGACAGGGCTGAATACGCAGTATTTT.

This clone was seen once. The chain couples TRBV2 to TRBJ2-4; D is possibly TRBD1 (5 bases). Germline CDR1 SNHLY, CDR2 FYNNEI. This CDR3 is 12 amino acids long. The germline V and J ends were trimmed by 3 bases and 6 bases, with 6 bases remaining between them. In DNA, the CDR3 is TGTGCCAGCAGTGATGGGGCAAACATTCAGTACTTC. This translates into CASSDGANIQYF.

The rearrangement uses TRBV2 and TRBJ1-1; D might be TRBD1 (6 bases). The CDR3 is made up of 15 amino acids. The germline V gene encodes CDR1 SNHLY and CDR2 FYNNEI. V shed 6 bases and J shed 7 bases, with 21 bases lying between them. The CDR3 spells CASSRDTLISGEAFF. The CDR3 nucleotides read TGTGCCAGCAGCCGGGACACCTTAATTTCTGGTGAAGCTTTCTTT.

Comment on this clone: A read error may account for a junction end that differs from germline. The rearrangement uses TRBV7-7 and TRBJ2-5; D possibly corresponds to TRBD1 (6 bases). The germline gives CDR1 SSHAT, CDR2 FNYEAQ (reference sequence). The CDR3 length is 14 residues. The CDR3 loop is CASSLNREAETQYF. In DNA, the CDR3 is TGTGCTAGCAGCTTAAACAGGGAAGCGGAGACCCAGTACTTC.

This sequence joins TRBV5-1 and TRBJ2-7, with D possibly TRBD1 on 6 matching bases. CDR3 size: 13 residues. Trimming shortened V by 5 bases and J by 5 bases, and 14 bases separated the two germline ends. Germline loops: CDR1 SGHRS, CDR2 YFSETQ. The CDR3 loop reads CASRVGDMDEQYF. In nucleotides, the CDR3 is TGCGCCAGCAGGGTGGGGGACATGGACGAGCAGTACTTC.

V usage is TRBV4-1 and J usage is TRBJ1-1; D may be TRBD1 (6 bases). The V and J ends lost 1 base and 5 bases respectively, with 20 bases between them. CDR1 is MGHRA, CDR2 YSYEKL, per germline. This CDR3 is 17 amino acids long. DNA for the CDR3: TGCGCCAGCAGCCAAGTTTGGCCGGCAGGGGTGGGGACTGAAGCTTTCTTT. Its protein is CASSQVWPAGVGTEAFF.

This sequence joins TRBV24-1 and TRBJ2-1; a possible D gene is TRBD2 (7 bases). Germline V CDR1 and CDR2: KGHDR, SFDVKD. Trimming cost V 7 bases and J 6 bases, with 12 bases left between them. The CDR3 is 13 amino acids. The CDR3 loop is CATRGGGSNEQFF. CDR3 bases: TGTGCCACCAGGGGAGGGGGGAGCAATGAGCAGTTCTTC.

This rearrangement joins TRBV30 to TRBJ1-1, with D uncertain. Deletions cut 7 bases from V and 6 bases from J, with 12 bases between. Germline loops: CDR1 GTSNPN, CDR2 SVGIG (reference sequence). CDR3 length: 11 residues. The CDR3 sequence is CASREGAEAFF. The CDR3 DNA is TGTGCCTCCCGGGAGGGCGCTGAAGCTTTCTTT.

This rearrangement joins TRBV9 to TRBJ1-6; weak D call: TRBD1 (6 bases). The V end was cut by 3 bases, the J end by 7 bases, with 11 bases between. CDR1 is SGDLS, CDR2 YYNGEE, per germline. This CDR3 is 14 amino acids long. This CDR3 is CASSGGQYNSPLHF. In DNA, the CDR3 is TGTGCCAGCAGCGGTGGACAGTACAATTCACCCCTCCACTTT.

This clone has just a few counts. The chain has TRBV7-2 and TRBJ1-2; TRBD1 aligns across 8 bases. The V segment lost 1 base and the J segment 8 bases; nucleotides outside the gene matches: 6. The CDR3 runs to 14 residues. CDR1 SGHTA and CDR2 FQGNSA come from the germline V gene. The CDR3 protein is CASSLGRTGRGYTF. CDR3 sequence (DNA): TGTGCCAGCAGCTTAGGGCGGACAGGGAGGGGCTACACCTTC.

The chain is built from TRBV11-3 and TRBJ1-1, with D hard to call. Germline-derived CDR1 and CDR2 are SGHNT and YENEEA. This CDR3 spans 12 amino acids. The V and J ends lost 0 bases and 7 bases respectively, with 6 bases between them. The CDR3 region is CASSLESSEAFF. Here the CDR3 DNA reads TGTGCCAGCAGCTTAGAGTCCAGTGAAGCTTTCTTT.

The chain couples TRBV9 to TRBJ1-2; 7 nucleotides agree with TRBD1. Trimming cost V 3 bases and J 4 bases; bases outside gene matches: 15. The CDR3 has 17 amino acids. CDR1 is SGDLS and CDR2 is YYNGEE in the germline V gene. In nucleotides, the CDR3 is TGTGCCAGCAGCGGCACAAGAGGGCAGGGGGATTTCTATGGCTACACCTTC. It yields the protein CASSGTRGQGDFYGYTF.

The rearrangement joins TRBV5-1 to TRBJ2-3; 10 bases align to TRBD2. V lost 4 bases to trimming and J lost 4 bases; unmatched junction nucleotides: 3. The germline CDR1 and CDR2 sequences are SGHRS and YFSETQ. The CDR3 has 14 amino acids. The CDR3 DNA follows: TGCGCCAGCAGCCGCGGGACTAGCGCAGATACGCAGTATTTT. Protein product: CASSRGTSADTQYF.

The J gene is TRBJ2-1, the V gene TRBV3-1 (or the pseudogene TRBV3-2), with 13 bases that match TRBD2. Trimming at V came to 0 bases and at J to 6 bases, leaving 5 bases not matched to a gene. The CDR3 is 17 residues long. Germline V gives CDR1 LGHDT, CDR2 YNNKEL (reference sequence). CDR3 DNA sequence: TGTGCCAGCAGCCAAGACACTAGCGGGAGGGCCCTCAATGAGCAGTTCTTC. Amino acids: CASSQDTSGRALNEQFF.

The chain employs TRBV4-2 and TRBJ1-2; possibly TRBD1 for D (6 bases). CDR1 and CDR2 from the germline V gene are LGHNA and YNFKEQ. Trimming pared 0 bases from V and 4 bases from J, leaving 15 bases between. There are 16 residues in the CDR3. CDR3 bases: TGTGCCAGCAGCCAAGAGATTAGTGGGGGCGGCTATGGCTACACCTTC. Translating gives CASSQEISGGGYGYTF.

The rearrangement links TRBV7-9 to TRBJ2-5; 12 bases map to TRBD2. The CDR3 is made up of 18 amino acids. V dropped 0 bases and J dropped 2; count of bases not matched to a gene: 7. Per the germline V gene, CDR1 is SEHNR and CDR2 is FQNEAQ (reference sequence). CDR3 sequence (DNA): TGTGCCAGCAGCTTAGCGGCTAGCGGGAGGGACATACAAGAGACCCAGTACTTC. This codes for CASSLAASGRDIQETQYF.

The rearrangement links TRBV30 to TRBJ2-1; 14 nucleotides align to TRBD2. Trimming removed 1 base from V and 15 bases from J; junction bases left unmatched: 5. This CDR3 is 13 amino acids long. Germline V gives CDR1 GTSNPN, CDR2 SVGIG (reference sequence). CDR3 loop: CAWSGGLAGVAFF. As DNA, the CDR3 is TGTGCCTGGAGTGGGGGACTAGCGGGAGTGGCGTTCTTC.

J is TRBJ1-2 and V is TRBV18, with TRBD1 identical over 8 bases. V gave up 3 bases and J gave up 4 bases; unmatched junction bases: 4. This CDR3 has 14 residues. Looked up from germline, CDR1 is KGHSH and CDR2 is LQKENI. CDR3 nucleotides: TGTGCCAGCTCACCCGGACAGGGTGGCTATGGCTACACCTTC. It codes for CASSPGQGGYGYTF. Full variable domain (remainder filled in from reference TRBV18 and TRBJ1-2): NAGVMQNPRHLVRRRGQEARLRCSPMKGHSHVYWYRQLPEEGLKFMVYLQKENIIDESGMPKERFSAEFPKEGPSILRIQQVVRGDSAAYFCASSPGQGGYGYTFGSGTRLTVV.

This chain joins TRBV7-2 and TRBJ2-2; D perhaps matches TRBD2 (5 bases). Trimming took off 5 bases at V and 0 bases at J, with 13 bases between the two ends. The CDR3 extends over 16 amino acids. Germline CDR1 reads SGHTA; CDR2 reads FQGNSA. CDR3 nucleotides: TGTGCCAGCAGCCAACACGGGGAGACGAACACCGGGGAGCTGTTTTTT. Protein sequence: CASSQHGETNTGELFF.

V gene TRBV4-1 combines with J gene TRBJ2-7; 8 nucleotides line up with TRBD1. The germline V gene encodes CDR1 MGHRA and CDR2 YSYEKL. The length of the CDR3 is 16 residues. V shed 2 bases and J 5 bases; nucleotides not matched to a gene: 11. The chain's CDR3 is CASSQYEGQGYNEQYF. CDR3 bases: TGCGCCAGCAGCCAATACGAAGGACAGGGTTACAACGAGCAGTACTTC.

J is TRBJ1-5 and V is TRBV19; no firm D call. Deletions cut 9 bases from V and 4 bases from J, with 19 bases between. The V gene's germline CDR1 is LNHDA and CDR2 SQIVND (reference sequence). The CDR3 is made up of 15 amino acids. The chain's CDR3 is CASRVSAGANQPQHF. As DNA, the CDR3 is TGTGCCAGCCGAGTATCGGCGGGAGCGAATCAGCCCCAGCATTTT.

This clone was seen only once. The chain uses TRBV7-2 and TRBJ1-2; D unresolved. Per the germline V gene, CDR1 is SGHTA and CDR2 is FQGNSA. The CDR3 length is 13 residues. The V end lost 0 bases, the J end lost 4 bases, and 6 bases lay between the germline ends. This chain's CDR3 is CASSLAARYGYTF. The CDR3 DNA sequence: TGTGCCAGCAGCTTAGCAGCACGCTATGGCTACACCTTC.

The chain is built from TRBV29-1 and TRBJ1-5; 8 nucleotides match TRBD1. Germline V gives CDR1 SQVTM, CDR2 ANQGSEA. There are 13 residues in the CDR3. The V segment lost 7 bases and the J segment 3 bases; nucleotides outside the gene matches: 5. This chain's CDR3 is CSARTGYNQPQHF. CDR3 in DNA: TGCAGCGCCAGGACAGGGTACAATCAGCCCCAGCATTTT.

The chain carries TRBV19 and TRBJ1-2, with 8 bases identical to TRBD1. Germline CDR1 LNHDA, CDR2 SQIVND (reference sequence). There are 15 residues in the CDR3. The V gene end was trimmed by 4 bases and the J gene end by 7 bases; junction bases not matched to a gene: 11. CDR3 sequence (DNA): TGTGCCAGTAGTACCCGCGCAGGGGGCGATCTTGGCTACACCTTC. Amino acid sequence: CASSTRAGGDLGYTF.

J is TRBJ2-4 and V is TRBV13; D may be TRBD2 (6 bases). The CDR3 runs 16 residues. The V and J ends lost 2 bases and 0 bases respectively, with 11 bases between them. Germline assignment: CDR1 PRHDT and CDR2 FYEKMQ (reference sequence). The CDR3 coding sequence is TGTGCCAGCAGCTTAAAGGCGGGGATAGCCAAAAACATTCAGTACTTC. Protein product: CASSLKAGIAKNIQYF.

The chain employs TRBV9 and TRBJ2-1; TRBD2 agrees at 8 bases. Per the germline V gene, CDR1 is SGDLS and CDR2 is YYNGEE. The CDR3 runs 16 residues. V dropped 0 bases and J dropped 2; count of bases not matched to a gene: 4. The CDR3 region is CASSVEATSAYNEQFF. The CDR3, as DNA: TGTGCCAGCAGCGTAGAAGCGACTAGCGCCTACAATGAGCAGTTCTTC. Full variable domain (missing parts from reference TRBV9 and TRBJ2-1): DSGVTQTPKHLITATGQRVTLRCSPRSGDLSVYWYQQSLDQGLQFLIQYYNGEERAKGNILERFSAQQFPDLHSELNLSSLELGDSALYFCASSVEATSAYNEQFFGPGTRLTVL.